This T cell receptor (beta chain) was profiled in a study of shared clonotypes between healthy human individuals. Findings of the study overall: Collection of samples was limited to blood; tissue repertoires likely differ.

J gave up 6 bases and V 6 bases, and 9 bases lay outside the gene matches. Germline CDR1 reads SQVTM; CDR2 reads ANQGSEA. CDR3 length equals 13 residues. Details on this clone: The antigen remains undetermined.

TCRdb's table, derived via immunoSEQ multiplex PCR, lists solely in-frame clones and lacks some. The sample records more than 1.2 million clones, approximately 98.5% being singletons. The genes are TRBV29-1 and TRBJ1-1; 8 bases are a match to TRBD1. This receptor was taken from a man younger than 45 in good health. The sample taken for sequencing was naive CD4+ T cells sorted from blood. Subset: CD45RA+ positively selected. CDR3 DNA: TGCAGCGTCGCCAGGGGGCTTGAGGCTGAAGCTTTCTTT. This gives the protein CSVARGLEAEAFF.